The rows below give T cell receptor beta chains drawn from one sample of a study of T-cell reconstitution after alpha-beta-depleted transplantation in children. TCRdb re-called the PCR reads through MiXCR, storing one row per CDR3 protein. The sample shows about 830,000 distinct CDR3 sequences, about 16% of them seen only once. The sample consisted of PBMCs, mostly from graft donor cells, taken 360 days after TCRalphabeta/CD19-depleted stem cell transplant. The receptors were sampled from a male patient under 18 who had a stem cell transplant for acute lymphoblastic leukemia, so the T cells may come from the graft donor. CDR3s include the opening cysteine and the closing phenylalanine or tryptophan. A D gene is named only where the DNA matches it firmly. The size entry is marked missing in some rows and otherwise reads once, few, many or a size class.

length,V,J,D,size,DNA,CDR3
16,TRBV5-1,TRBJ1-6,TRBD1,many,TGCGCCAGCACCGAACTCTGGACAGGGAAAACTTCACCCCTCCACTTT,CASTELWTGKTSPLHF
17,TRBV7-2,TRBJ2-3,TRBD2,-,TGTGCCAGCAGCGATCCCGGACTAGCGGGAGTCATAGATACGCAGTATTTT,CASSDPGLAGVIDTQYF
15,TRBV15,TRBJ1-1,-,-,TGTGCCACCAGCGGATTGGGACTTTCGAACACTGAAGCTTTCTTT,CATSGLGLSNTEAFF
17,TRBV5-4,TRBJ1-4,-,-,TGTGCCAGCAGCTTTCCCCGTGCAGTTCTGGGGGGGGAAAAACTGTTTTTT,CASSFPRAVLGGEKLFF
17,TRBV3-1,TRBJ2-7,TRBD2,-,TGTGCCAGCAGCCCTACCGGAGTTCTAGCGGGATCCTACGAGCAGTACTTC,CASSPTGVLAGSYEQYF
15,TRBV11-2,TRBJ1-4,-,many,TGTGCCAGCAGCTTAATTAGAGTGGGAGGGGAAAAACTGTTTTTT,CASSLIRVGGEKLFF
15,TRBV6-5,TRBJ2-7,TRBD2,-,TGTGCCAGCAGTTACCTCGGGAGGGGACCCTACGAGCAGTACTTC,CASSYLGRGPYEQYF
14,TRBV20-1,TRBJ2-3,-,few,TGCAGTGCTAGACGGGACTCTAGCACAGATACGCAGTATTTT,CSARRDSSTDTQYF
12,TRBV4-1,TRBJ2-1,-,few,TGCGCCAGCAGCCAAGTCCAAAGTGAGCAGTTCTTC,CASSQVQSEQFF
17,TRBV18,TRBJ2-6,-,many,TGTGCCAGCTCATGGAAATCACAGGGTTCTGGGGCCAACGTCCTGACTTTC,CASSWKSQGSGANVLTF
17,TRBV6-5,TRBJ2-3,TRBD2,many,TGTGCCAGCAGTTTTTCCGGGACTAGCGGCTTCACAGATACGCAGTATTTT,CASSFSGTSGFTDTQYF
15,TRBV5-1,TRBJ2-5,-,many,TGCGCCAGCAGCTTGGATGGGGGCTGGGAAGAGACCCAGTACTTC,CASSLDGGWEETQYF
16,TRBV20-1,TRBJ2-1,-,few,TGCAGTGCTAGAGCCCGGCAGAGCGCCCGCTTTAATGAGCAGTTCTTC,CSARARQSARFNEQFF
14,TRBV20-1,TRBJ1-4,-,-,TGCAGTGCCCGAAGGGTCGCAACTAATGAAAAACTGTTTTTT,CSARRVATNEKLFF
13,TRBV12-3/TRBV12-4,TRBJ1-5,-,many,TGTGCCAGCAGCCCGAGGGGCAATCAGCCCCAGCATTTT,CASSPRGNQPQHF
16,TRBV6-1,TRBJ2-7,-,few,TGTGCCACAAGCGGTCCTTCGGGGCGGCACTCCTACGAGCAGTACTTC,CATSGPSGRHSYEQYF
16,TRBV4-1,TRBJ2-2,TRBD2,-,TGCGCCAGCGGATTCTTAGCGGGAGGACGCAGAGTGGGGCTGTTTTTT,CASGFLAGGRRVGLFF
14,TRBV7-9,TRBJ1-6,-,-,TGTGCCAGCAGCTGGAGCTCCTATAATTCACCCCTCCACTTT,CASSWSSYNSPLHF
17,TRBV7-6,TRBJ2-1,TRBD2,few,TGTGCCAGCAGCTCCAAGGGGACTAGCGGGGCCTACAATGAGCAGTTCTTC,CASSSKGTSGAYNEQFF
13,TRBV6-4,TRBJ2-3,-,-,TGTGCCAGCAGTGAACAGGGTACAGATACGCAGTATTTT,CASSEQGTDTQYF
15,TRBV20-1,TRBJ2-1,TRBD2,few,TGCAGTGCCACGAAGTGGGCGGGGGTCTACAATGAGCAGTTCTTC,CSATKWAGVYNEQFF
17,TRBV11-3,TRBJ2-6,TRBD1,-,TGTGCCAGCAGCCCGGGACAGGGCGGCTCTGGGGCCAACGTCCTGACTTTC,CASSPGQGGSGANVLTF
14,TRBV29-1,TRBJ2-5,-,few,TGCAGCACGTTATACAGGGGGGGGCAAGAGACCCAGTACTTC,CSTLYRGGQETQYF
14,TRBV5-1,TRBJ2-3,TRBD1,-,TGCGCCAGCAGCCTCCCAGGACAGGTCCATACGCAGTATTTT,CASSLPGQVHTQYF
14,TRBV5-1,TRBJ2-1,-,few,TGCGCCAGCAGCCCAGGAACAGGGCCCAATGAGCAGTTCTTC,CASSPGTGPNEQFF
12,TRBV9,TRBJ2-1,-,many,TGTGCCAGCAGTGGGAGCGTCGGTGAGCAGTTCTTC,CASSGSVGEQFF
14,TRBV5-1,TRBJ1-1,-,many,TGCGCCAGCAGCCTGGCAGGGACGAACACTGAAGCTTTCTTT,CASSLAGTNTEAFF